Listed below are T cell receptor beta chains from one sample, sequenced in a study of PD-1 blockade in mismatch repair-deficient tumors. Profiling relied on immunoSEQ multiplex PCR, and the TCRdb table lists in-frame clones only, not all of them. Of roughly 16,000 clones detected, approximately 84% appear once; the ten largest clones hold around 3.1%. Sample: PBMCs, taken 4 weeks after starting pembrolizumab. These receptors were collected from an adult with mismatch repair-deficient cancer. The CDR3 runs from the conserved cysteine through the conserved F or W. A D gene is named only where the DNA matches it firmly. Size tells how often a clone was seen (once, few, many) or the class of an expanded clone, and some rows leave it out.

V gene,D gene,clone size,J gene,CDR3 DNA,CDR3 protein
TRBV19,NA,NA,TRBJ1-4,TGTGCCAGTAGTATATGGCCGTATAATGAAAAACTGTTTTTT,CASSIWPYNEKLFF
TRBV7-2,NA,NA,TRBJ2-3,TGTGCCAGCAGCCCCGACGCGGCCGTCCCAGATACGCAGTATTTT,CASSPDAAVPDTQYF
TRBV5-8,NA,NA,TRBJ1-4,TGTGCCAGCAGCTTGCAGGGTGAAAAACTGTTTTTT,CASSLQGEKLFF
TRBV30,TRBD1,NA,TRBJ1-4,TGTGCCCGCAACTACCATTCGACAGGGACTAATGAAAAACTGTTTTTT,CARNYHSTGTNEKLFF
TRBV7-9,TRBD1,NA,TRBJ2-2,TGTGCCAGCAGGCAACAGGGGAACGCGAACACCGGGGAGCTGTTTTTT,CASRQQGNANTGELFF
TRBV5-6,TRBD2,NA,TRBJ2-7,TGTGCCAGCAGCTTGGGGGGACTAGCGGGAGTAGACGAGCAGTACTTC,CASSLGGLAGVDEQYF
TRBV5-5,NA,few,TRBJ2-7,TGTGCCAGCAGCTTGGGGCCCCCAGATGAGCAGTACTTC,CASSLGPPDEQYF
TRBV28,TRBD2,few,TRBJ2-7,TGTGCCAGCAGTTCCGGGTCTAGCGGAACCTACGAGCAGTACTTC,CASSSGSSGTYEQYF
TRBV14,NA,NA,TRBJ1-2,TGTGCCAGCAGCCGCGACCGCCCTAACTCCGGGGATGGCTACACCTTC,CASSRDRPNSGDGYTF
TRBV7-8,NA,NA,TRBJ1-6,TGTGCCAGCAGTTACAGAAATTCACCCCTCCACTTT,CASSYRNSPLHF
TRBV6-6,NA,few,TRBJ2-7,TGTGCCAGCAGCCAGACAGGGAGGTCCTACGAGCAGTACTTC,CASSQTGRSYEQYF
TRBV5-1,NA,once,TRBJ2-3,TGCGCCAGCAGCTTGGCTCTCAGACGGGGAGATACGCAGTATTTT,CASSLALRRGDTQYF
TRBV2,NA,NA,TRBJ1-1,TGTGCCAGCAGTGATGGGCCCGGGCAGGGGCTTCTCTTT,CASSDGPGQGLLF
TRBV23-1,TRBD2,NA,TRBJ2-1,TGCGCCAGCAGTCAACTCGGGACTAGCGGAGGTGAGCAGTTCTTC,CASSQLGTSGGEQFF
TRBV7-6,TRBD2,few,TRBJ2-7,TGTGCCAGCAGCCCGGGACTAGCCTCCTACGAGCAGTACTTC,CASSPGLASYEQYF
TRBV9,TRBD1,NA,TRBJ2-7,TGTGCCAGCAGCCCCCGGGACAGGACCGTCTACGAGCAGTACTTC,CASSPRDRTVYEQYF
TRBV30,TRBD2,NA,TRBJ2-7,TGTGCCTGGAGTGTACCCGCTAGCGGGAGTGGCGGGAGGCAGTACTTC,CAWSVPASGSGGRQYF
TRBV5-1,NA,NA,TRBJ2-6,TGCGCCAGCAGCTTGTCTACAGGGTCTGGGGCCAACGTCCTGACTTTC,CASSLSTGSGANVLTF
TRBV9,NA,NA,TRBJ2-5,TGTGCCAGCAGCGTAGACGGCGGTACGATTCAAGAGACCCAGTACTTC,CASSVDGGTIQETQYF
TRBV30,NA,NA,TRBJ2-3,TGTGCCTGGAGTAGGAGGGTCCCTGAGATCACAGATACGCAGTATTTT,CAWSRRVPEITDTQYF
TRBV2,TRBD1,NA,TRBJ1-2,TGTGCCAGCAGTGGGGGATGGACAGGGAATGGCTACACCTTC,CASSGGWTGNGYTF
TRBV7-2,NA,NA,TRBJ2-1,TGTGCCAGCAGCTTCGATCGGGAGTTTTCCAATGAGCAGTTCTTC,CASSFDREFSNEQFF
TRBV28,NA,NA,TRBJ1-4,TGTGCCAGCAGTCCTGGACAGCTTGCAACTAATGAAAAACTGTTTTTT,CASSPGQLATNEKLFF
TRBV6-5,TRBD1,NA,TRBJ2-1,TGTGCCAGCAGTATCAGGGGGCACGTTAGGAGTGAGCAGTTCTTC,CASSIRGHVRSEQFF
TRBV2,NA,NA,TRBJ1-6,TGTGCCAGCAGTGTCACAGGGTATAATTCACCCCTCCACTTT,CASSVTGYNSPLHF
TRBV5-4,TRBD1,NA,TRBJ2-7,TGTGCCAGCAGCCGGGACAGGGCCCACGAGCAGTACTTC,CASSRDRAHEQYF
TRBV7-9,NA,once,TRBJ1-5,TGTGCCAGCAGCTTTTCAGGGAACAATCAGCCCCAGCATTTT,CASSFSGNNQPQHF
TRBV2,NA,few,TRBJ2-7,TGTGCCAGCAGGGAGGCGGGTGGCACCTACGAGCAGTACTTC,CASREAGGTYEQYF
TRBV27,TRBD1,NA,TRBJ1-1,TGTGCCAGCAGTTTATCCTACAGGGGAAGGGGCACTGAAGCTTTCTTT,CASSLSYRGRGTEAFF
TRBV7-2,NA,NA,TRBJ2-7,TGTGCCAGCAGGGCCGGAGGGGCCTACGAGCAGTACTTC,CASRAGGAYEQYF
TRBV27,NA,NA,TRBJ2-3,TGTGCCAGCAGTTTCCGACTAGACGGCACAGATACGCAGTATTTT,CASSFRLDGTDTQYF
TRBV9,NA,NA,TRBJ1-2,TGTGCCAGCAGCGTAGGCGGAGGGTCAAACTATGGCTACACCTTC,CASSVGGGSNYGYTF
TRBV19,TRBD1,NA,TRBJ1-4,TGTGCCAGTCTTCGACAGGGGGCGACTAATGAAAAACTGTTTTTT,CASLRQGATNEKLFF
TRBV5-4,TRBD2,NA,TRBJ2-7,TGTGCCAGCAGCAGGGGACTAGCGGAGGTCCGCTACGAGCAGTACTTC,CASSRGLAEVRYEQYF
TRBV28,TRBD2,NA,TRBJ2-1,TGTGCCAGTCGGAGAGCGGGAGCCAAGAACAATGAGCAGTTCTTC,CASRRAGAKNNEQFF
TRBV18,NA,NA,TRBJ2-7,TGTGCCAGCTCACCACCTAGTAGCGCCTACGAGCAGTACTTC,CASSPPSSAYEQYF
TRBV11-3,NA,NA,TRBJ2-3,TGTGCCAGCAGCTTAGTATGGGGGGTTTCGGATACGCAGTATTTT,CASSLVWGVSDTQYF
TRBV27,TRBD1,NA,TRBJ1-1,TGTGCCAGCTTTAACGGACAGGGTGGCACTGAAGCTTTCTTT,CASFNGQGGTEAFF
TRBV18,NA,NA,TRBJ2-5,TGTGCCAGCTCCCCCACTAGCTTGGAGACCCAGTACTTC,CASSPTSLETQYF
TRBV11-2,TRBD1,once,TRBJ1-2,TGTGCCAGCAGCCCAGTCTCACCGGGACAGGGGGGTGGCTACACCTTC,CASSPVSPGQGGGYTF
TRBV5-4,NA,NA,TRBJ2-1,TGTGCCAGCAGCCCCAGCAGAGGGTTGATGAATGAGCAGTTCTTC,CASSPSRGLMNEQFF
TRBV7-3,NA,few,TRBJ2-7,TGTGCCAGCAGCTTGGGTAGCACTGAGCAGTACTTC,CASSLGSTEQYF